This TCR beta chain was sequenced during a study of identical twins. In TCRdb, the 5' RACE reads were re-called with MiXCR into one record per CDR3 protein. This table holds fewer than 250,000 distinct CDR3 sequences, around 7% found once. V lost 2 bases to trimming and J lost 9 bases; unmatched junction nucleotides: 4. From germline, CDR1 is SGHTA and CDR2 FQGNSA. This CDR3 is built from 14 residues. In addition, the sample was reused for a study of yellow fever vaccine responses in identical twins.

V is TRBV7-2 and J is TRBJ2-1; the match to TRBD2 covers 10 bases. The sequence derives from a woman under 30 in good health. The sample comprised memory (CD45RO+) T cells sorted from blood. This CDR3 reads CASSLLAGVAEQFF. The CDR3, as DNA: TGTGCCAGCAGCTTACTAGCGGGAGTTGCTGAGCAGTTCTTC.